Detailed here is one T cell receptor beta chain. It lacks a known antigen. No much larger clone exists at a distance of one base, and base qualities are not known. The germline V gene encodes CDR1 MDHEN and CDR2 SYDVKM. The CDR3 numbers 13 residues from cysteine through phenylalanine. The CDR3 DNA has 39 bases and is translated from base 1. Unmatched junction bases come to 3, with V trimmed by 10 bases and J by 1 base. The CDR3 regions of human TCRbeta chains were subjected to immunosequencing. From the authors' description of their analysis: TCRs in the repertoires were matched against a reference library of SARS-CoV-2-specific TCRs that had been generated with the MIRA antigen-specificity platform. Breadth meant the fraction of unique TCRs that were SARS-CoV-2-associated, whereas depth meant the fraction of total T cells that were SARS-CoV-2-associated. Each spike-specific TCR was assigned to its reactive spike region and to a CD4 or CD8 class using the MIRA data. Log10-transformed breadth and depth values were compared by one-way ANOVA with Sidak's multiple comparisons tests. TCRdb's version of the immuneACCESS table is confined to in-frame rearrangements and falls short of the full clone set. An unresolved V gene accounts for under half of the shortfall where checked; the remainder is of unknown origin. The DNA was the basis for D and trimming; V, J and clone size are from that table. This sample lists about 140,000 clones; less than 95% were detected once. 7.5% of the sample is taken by the ten largest.

The data stem from a study of T cell responses to AZD1222 COVID-19 vaccine (dated by TCRdb to the early 2020s). For context, the study as a whole: TCR sequencing was performed for some 250 trial participants, of whom some 200 were given two doses of AZD1222 and 26 were given two doses of MenACWY control vaccine. Enrollment into the trials was organized by age into subgroups of 18-55, 56-69 and 70-plus years, and those subgroups contained roughly 150, 30 and 60 TCR-sequenced participants, respectively.

The sample's time point label is to be understood as: about 28 days (+/-7) after the second vaccine dose. The treatment or condition label for this specimen denotes: meningococcal conjugate vaccine given as trial control. Vaccinee samples were obtained from the UK trials COV001 and COV002, which included a single-blind randomized controlled phase 2/3 trial of AZD1222 (ChAdOx1 nCoV-19) in healthy adults. For TCRbeta chain sequencing, PBMC samples were collected from trial participants at day 0 and at day 28 after the second dose. General study outcomes and caveats: Reportedly, almost half of the unique spike-specific TCRs recognized epitopes lying outside the regions that are mutated in the B.1.351 and B.1.1.7 variants. CD4 TCRs associated with the vaccine covered the entire spike protein, and the dominant responses were in regions 160-218 and 743-854. Participants were mostly white British, with more females than males. The authors suggested clonal diversity may have been underestimated. The 56-69-year group was small, and its depth increase did not reach significance, likely because of low power. Conclusions about previously exposed vaccinees are limited, since just a handful of AZD1222 recipients were seropositive for SARS-CoV-2 at baseline. Spike-specific TCR breadth and depth rose significantly after two AZD1222 doses compared with day 0 and with MenACWY recipients. Because no day 14 peak-response samples were available, repertoires were characterized only after the peak T cell response.

This sample comprised peripheral blood, obtained 28 days after the second dose of the MenACWY control vaccine. The clonotype comes from an adult who received the MenACWY meningococcal vaccine as a control. The receptor chain draws on TRBV28 and TRBJ1-4, and 7 bases in between align with TRBD1. In nucleotides, the sequence is TGTGCCATTCGACAGGGAACTAATGAAAAACTGTTTTTT. Translation gives CAIRQGTNEKLFF.